The 18 T cell receptor beta chains below were found in one sample sequenced in a study of blood T cell repertoires in COVID-19. TCRdb keeps only in-frame clones here, not all; method: immunoSEQ multiplex PCR. The sample consists of 120,000 to 150,000 clones, 80% of them appearing once. The sequenced material came from peripheral blood. These receptors were collected from a man aged 60 to 75 with active or convalescent COVID-19.

The chain links TRBV4-1 to TRBJ2-3; 13 positions agree with TRBD2. CDR3 size: 19 residues. V lost 5 bases and J lost 6; bases outside the gene matches: 17. CDR1 MGHRA and CDR2 YSYEKL come from the germline V gene. The CDR3 DNA reads TGCGCCAGCAGCGGGCAGCCCGGCAGACTAGCGGGAGGTGGGGATACGCAGTATTTT. Residues: CASSGQPGRLAGGGDTQYF.

This clone has a single count. The J gene is TRBJ2-6, the V gene TRBV7-3; 7 bases are a match to TRBD1. The CDR3 has 17 amino acids. From germline, CDR1 is SGHTA and CDR2 FQGTGA. V was pared by 0 bases and J by 0 bases, with 2 bases of the junction left unmatched. The CDR3 DNA is TGTGCCAGCAGCTTAACGGCAGGGGGCTCTGGGGCCAACGTCCTGACTTTC. The encoded protein is CASSLTAGGSGANVLTF.

This chain uses TRBV7-3 with TRBJ2-2, with TRBD2 matching over 9 bases. The CDR3 contains 16 residues. In germline, CDR1 is SGHTA, CDR2 FQGTGA. V lost 5 bases and J lost 0; bases outside the gene matches: 4. CDR3 sequence reads: CASSPRGGANTGELFF. The CDR3 DNA reads TGTGCCAGCAGCCCCCGCGGGGGGGCGAACACCGGGGAGCTGTTTTTT.

This sequence joins TRBV10-3 and TRBJ2-2; D is uncertain. Germline V gene sequence: CDR1 ENHRY, CDR2 SYGVKD. Trimming removed 4 bases from V and 3 bases from J, with 12 bases in between. This CDR3 has 15 residues. The CDR3 is CAISGGQPHTGELFF. CDR3 bases: TGTGCCATCAGTGGCGGCCAGCCCCACACCGGGGAGCTGTTTTTT.

The chain uses TRBV28 and TRBJ2-1; 10 bases agree with TRBD2. The J segment lost 4 bases and the V segment lost 7 bases, leaving 13 bases of the junction unmatched. CDR3 length equals 17 residues. Germline values: CDR1 MDHEN, CDR2 SYDVKM. As DNA, the CDR3 is TGTGCCAGCAAAGGCCTAGCGGGAGTAAACTTATACAATGAGCAGTTCTTC. Translation gives CASKGLAGVNLYNEQFF.

V gene TRBV5-4 combines with J gene TRBJ2-5, with a weak D call TRBD2 (5 bases). CDR1 is SGHNT and CDR2 is YYREEE in the germline V gene (reference sequence). V was clipped by 4 bases and J by 2 bases, with 9 bases between them. The CDR3 extends over 13 amino acids. Written as DNA, the CDR3 is TGTGCCAGCAGCGATAGCGTACAAGAGACCCAGTACTTC. Amino acid sequence: CASSDSVQETQYF.

The rearrangement uses TRBV5-1 and TRBJ2-5; TRBD1 is a possible D gene (6 bases). This CDR3 comprises 14 residues. V lost 4 bases, J lost 5 bases, and 15 bases lay in between. Germline V gives CDR1 SGHRS, CDR2 YFSETQ. The CDR3 nucleotides are TGCGCCAGCAGCCACACAGGGCCTCGGGAGACCCAGTACTTC. It translates to CASSHTGPRETQYF.

J is TRBJ2-2 and V is TRBV7-2; D may be TRBD1 (6 bases). The V and J ends lost 6 bases and 3 bases respectively, with 11 bases between them. The CDR3 is 14 residues long. Per germline, CDR1 SGHTA and CDR2 FQGNSA. In nucleotides, the CDR3 is TGTGCCAGCAGTCGGGACATCTACACCGGGGAGCTGTTTTTT. As protein: CASSRDIYTGELFF. Supplemented by reference TRBV7-2 and TRBJ2-2, the full variable domain reads GAGVSQSPSNKVTEKGKDVELRCDPISGHTALYWYRQSLGQGLEFLIYFQGNSAPDKSGLPSDRFSAERTGGSVSTLTIQRTQQEDSAVYLCASSRDIYTGELFFGEGSRLTVL.

This chain links TRBV7-4 with TRBJ2-2; TRBD1 matches 9 bases. The CDR3 contains 19 residues. Per germline, CDR1 SGHVT and CDR2 SQSDAQ. J lost 8 bases, V lost 3 bases, and 19 bases had no gene match. This CDR3 reads CASSFPDPTGGLSGGELFF. The DNA for the CDR3 is TGTGCCAGCAGCTTTCCTGACCCGACAGGGGGACTTTCAGGGGGGGAGCTGTTTTTT.

V gene TRBV10-1 combines with J gene TRBJ2-5; 7 positions agree with TRBD2. The V segment lost 10 bases and the J segment 5 bases; nucleotides outside the gene matches: 4. The CDR3 is 11 residues long. Per germline, CDR1 WNHNN and CDR2 SYGVQD (reference sequence). The CDR3 nucleotides read TGCGCCAACGGGGGGTTGGAGACCCAGTACTTC. As protein: CANGGLETQYF.

The rearrangement uses TRBV7-2 and TRBJ2-7; 8 nucleotides agree with TRBD2. The CDR3 loop spans 14 amino acids. Unmatched junction bases numbered 5, after V lost 2 bases and J lost 5 bases. In germline, CDR1 is SGHTA, CDR2 FQGNSA. The CDR3 loop is CASSLSGTRDEQYF. CDR3 DNA: TGTGCCAGCAGCTTATCAGGGACTAGGGACGAGCAGTACTTC.

This chain connects TRBV5-1 to TRBJ2-7, with 7 bases fitting TRBD1. Trimming took 2 bases from V and 6 from J; bases not matched to a gene: 5. Germline lookup yields CDR1 SGHRS and CDR2 YFSETQ. The CDR3 totals 13 residues. As DNA, the CDR3 is TGCGCCAGCAGCTTAAACAGGGGCTTCGAGCAGTACTTC. This gives the protein CASSLNRGFEQYF.

The rearrangement uses TRBV19 and TRBJ1-5; 10 bases align to TRBD1. Unmatched junction bases numbered 6, after V lost 5 bases and J lost 2 bases. The CDR3 contains 16 residues. Germline V gene lookup returns CDR1 LNHDA and CDR2 SQIVND (reference sequence). CDR3 sequence: CASSGQGGSGNQPQHF. The CDR3 nucleotides read TGTGCCAGTAGTGGACAGGGGGGGAGTGGCAATCAGCCCCAGCATTTT.

The chain couples TRBV28 to TRBJ2-7, with TRBD2 identical over 8 bases. The CDR3 covers 14 residues. The V segment lost 7 bases and the J segment 0 bases; nucleotides outside the gene matches: 5. Germline loops: CDR1 MDHEN, CDR2 SYDVKM. The CDR3 region is CASMVTSGSYEQYF. CDR3 bases: TGTGCCAGCATGGTTACTAGCGGCTCCTACGAGCAGTACTTC.

This clone was seen a few times. The rearrangement joins TRBV3-1 (or the pseudogene TRBV3-2) to TRBJ2-2; D unclear. This CDR3 is 11 amino acids long. V lost 3 bases and J lost 9, with 5 bases in between. CDR1 and CDR2 (germline): LGHDT, YNNKEL (reference sequence). The DNA for the CDR3 is TGTGCCAGCAGCCAGGCCCGGGAGCTGTTTTTT. Amino acid sequence: CASSQARELFF.

The CDR3 loop is CASSVITNTEAFF. CDR3 DNA: TGTGCCAGCAGCGTAATCACAAACACTGAAGCTTTCTTT. The chain combines TRBV9 with TRBJ1-1; D call uncertain. The CDR3 loop spans 13 amino acids. V was shortened by 1 base and J by 2 bases, with 6 bases between the two germline ends. The germline CDR1 and CDR2 sequences are SGDLS and YYNGEE.

V usage is TRBV4-1 and J usage is TRBJ2-1; 8 bases are a match to TRBD2. The CDR3 runs 17 residues. Trimming cost V 4 bases and J 0 bases; bases outside gene matches: 8. Germline assignment: CDR1 MGHRA and CDR2 YSYEKL. The CDR3 protein is CASSRPTAGGSYNEQFF. DNA of the CDR3: TGCGCCAGCAGCCGCCCGACGGCGGGGGGCTCCTACAATGAGCAGTTCTTC.

This clone was picked up a small number of times. The V call is TRBV7-9, the J call TRBJ2-1; 8 bases match TRBD1. The CDR3 spans 13 residues. The trim removed 8 bases at V and 9 bases at J, leaving 9 bases unmatched. Germline V CDR1 and CDR2: SEHNR, FQNEAQ (reference sequence). CDR3 bases: TGTGCCAGCGGACAACCAGGGGGCGTTGAGCAGTTCTTC. Protein sequence: CASGQPGGVEQFF.